This TCR beta chain was captured in a study of T-cell reconstitution after alpha-beta-depleted transplantation in children. Trimming removed 3 bases from V and 4 bases from J; junction bases left unmatched: 6. CDR3 length: 16 amino acids. Looked up from germline, CDR1 is PRHDT and CDR2 is FYEKMQ (reference sequence). In regard to this clonotype: Its antigen remains unidentified.

Study results and limitations: Newly generated T cells supplied most T-cell counts and diversity one year post-transplant.

TCRbeta library construction was performed incorporating unique molecular identifiers. TCRdb re-called the PCR reads through MiXCR, storing one row per CDR3 protein. The table shows about 240,000 distinct CDR3 sequences, with about 26% occurring only once. The origin of this receptor is a girl aged 2-10 years with Fanconi anemia, due to receive a stem cell transplant. The sequences come from PBMCs, collected before TCRalphabeta/CD19-depleted stem cell transplant. The chain carries TRBV13 and TRBJ2-5, with 12 bases identical to TRBD2. In DNA, the CDR3 is TGTGCCAGCAGCTTTGTGACTAGCGGGAGTGGAGAGACCCAGTACTTC. Amino acid sequence: CASSFVTSGSGETQYF.